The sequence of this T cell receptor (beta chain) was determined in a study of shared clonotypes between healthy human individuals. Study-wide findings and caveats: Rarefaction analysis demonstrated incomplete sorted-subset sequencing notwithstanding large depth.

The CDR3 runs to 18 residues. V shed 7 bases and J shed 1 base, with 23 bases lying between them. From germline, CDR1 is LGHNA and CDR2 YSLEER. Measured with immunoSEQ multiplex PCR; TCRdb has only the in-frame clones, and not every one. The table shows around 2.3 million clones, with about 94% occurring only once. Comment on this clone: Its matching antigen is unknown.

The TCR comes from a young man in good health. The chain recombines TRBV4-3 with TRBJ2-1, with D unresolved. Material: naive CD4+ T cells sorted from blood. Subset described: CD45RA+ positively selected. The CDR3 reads CASTIPPEVGQSYNEQFF. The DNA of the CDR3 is TGCGCCAGCACCATTCCACCTGAAGTAGGTCAATCCTACAATGAGCAGTTCTTC.